This TCR beta chain was profiled in a study of human T cells and chemical hapten exposure. Study context: Alopecia areata, totalis or universalis affected patients, mainly female. General study findings and limits: Among expanded TCRs, significantly more large CDR3 similarity clusters formed than among controls. Alopecia in all donors means immunity may differ from healthy individuals.

Time point described: pre-sensitization, week 0. Treatment in this sample: therapeutic diphenylcyclopropenone sensitization with weekly scalp DPC. As to this clonotype: Its antigen remains unknown.

Per the authors' pipeline: A typical sample had roughly 87,000 TCRs, with 23,224 to 690,600 overall. MiXCR was run by TCRdb on the RACE reads, yielding one entry per CDR3 protein. The V and J calls and clone size come from TCRdb's table, not from the authors' own analysis. The profile shows 200,000 to 300,000 distinct CDR3 sequences, 7.5% to 9% of them singletons. Source: whole blood, taken in connection with sensitization to the hapten diphenylcyclopropenone (DPC). The TCR was taken from a woman aged 40 to 55 with alopecia areata. Some clones in this sample may be carry-over from other donors' samples.

CDR3 nucleotides: TGTGCCAGCTCACCATTTGCGGGGGCGCAGGACACTGAAGCTTTCTTT. This encodes CASSPFAGAQDTEAFF. The chain couples TRBV18 to TRBJ1-1; tentative D call: TRBD1 (6 bases). V gave up 2 bases and J gave up 3 bases, with 16 bases separating them. CDR1 and CDR2 (germline): KGHSH, LQKENI. The CDR3 covers 16 residues.